This T cell receptor beta chain appears in the sequencing data of a study of spatial heterogeneity in lung cancer (dated by TCRdb to between 2017 and 2020). With regard to the full study: More beta-chain than alpha-chain transcripts were consistently detected, likely reflecting higher beta-chain transcript abundance. In the raw uncorrected reads, each unique combination of TCR and UMI appeared on average more than ten times. TCR alpha and beta repertoires were quantitatively compared across multiple tumor regions, matched nontumor lung and blood in non-small cell lung cancer. Nonsynonymous mutation counts, determined by whole-exome sequencing of tumor tissue, were related to TCR repertoire features. At surgery, hundreds of tumor regions, roughly 62 matched nontumor lung samples and 56 PBMC samples were TCR-sequenced for both alpha and beta chains.

The paper as a whole reports these results and caveats: Confirming at a functional level the hypothesis that regional TCRs recognize regional mutations was considered to require additional single-cell paired TCR alpha and beta sequencing.

Library creation used 5' RACE. This sample was sequenced with a NextSeq 500. To allow correction of PCR and sequencing errors, the TCR library protocol tagged every TCR cDNA molecule with a unique molecular identifier. The source study handled its data this way. TCR identification, UMI-based error correction and CDR3 extraction were all carried out with Decombinator tools. Expanded TCRs were defined as those above a frequency of 2 per 1,000, corresponding to the top 1% of the tumor frequency distribution. Each repertoire was subsampled 100 times to 5,000 TCRs, after which Renyi diversity was computed with the R vegan package. CDR3 similarity networks were built from amino acid triplet string-kernel similarity, connecting CDR3s with pairwise similarity above 0.82. The public reads were reanalyzed by TCRdb: fastp trimming at Q25, MiXCR alignment, in-frame beta chains only. Each CDR3 protein appears once, grouped with its most common genes and DNA. TCRdb's processing, not the authors' own work, is the source of the V and J calls. This sample holds 6,500 to 8,500 distinct CDR3 sequences; 9.7% were observed only once. Around 25% of the sample goes to the ten largest clones.

Read against the paper, the sample's time point label means: sample taken at primary tumor resection. Samples were obtained from 65 to 90 patients with early-stage, untreated non-small cell lung cancer from the lung TRACERx cohort. For TCR sequencing, whole RNA was extracted from tumor and nontumor lung tissue, or from cryopreserved PBMC samples, and no cell sorting was done. A patient was chosen for TCR sequencing only when enough RNA was available from at least two tumor regions. Before being selected, tumor and adjacent nontumor lung specimens were reviewed by a lung pathologist. This clonotype was found many times. Its antigen has not been determined. Base qualities are not provided; no much larger clone lies one nucleotide away. V has 3 bases trimmed and J has 2 bases trimmed; junction bases matching no gene number 6. According to the germline V gene (reference sequence), CDR1 reads SGHKS and CDR2 reads YYEKEE. The CDR3 contains 17 residues, cysteine and phenylalanine counted. The DNA shown is the 51-base CDR3, in frame from base 1.

The rearranged segments are TRBV5-5 and TRBJ2-5, with 14 bases matching TRBD2. Here the sequenced sample was normal lung tissue next to the tumor, taken at surgery. This sequence was found in a male donor with early-stage non-small cell lung cancer. The CDR3 protein is CASSSGLAGGGQETQYF. The DNA sequence is TGTGCCAGCAGCTCCGGACTAGCGGGGGGCGGACAAGAGACCCAGTACTTC.